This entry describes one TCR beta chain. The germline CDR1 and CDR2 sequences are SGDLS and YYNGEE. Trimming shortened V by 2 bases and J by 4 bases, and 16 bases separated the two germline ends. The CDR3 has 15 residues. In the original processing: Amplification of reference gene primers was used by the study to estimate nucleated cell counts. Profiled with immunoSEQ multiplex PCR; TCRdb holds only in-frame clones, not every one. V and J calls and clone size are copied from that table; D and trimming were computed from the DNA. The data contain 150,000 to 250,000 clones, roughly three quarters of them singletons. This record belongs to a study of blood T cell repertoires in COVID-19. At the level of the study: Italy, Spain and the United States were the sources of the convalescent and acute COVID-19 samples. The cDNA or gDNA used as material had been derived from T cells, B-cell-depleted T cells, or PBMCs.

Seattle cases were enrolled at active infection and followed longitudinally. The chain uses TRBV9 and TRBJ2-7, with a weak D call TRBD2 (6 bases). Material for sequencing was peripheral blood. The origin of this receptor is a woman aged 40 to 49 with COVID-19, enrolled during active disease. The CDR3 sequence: CASSVSPGVPYEQYF. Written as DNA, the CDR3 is TGTGCCAGCAGCGTCTCACCGGGGGTCCCTTACGAGCAGTACTTC.